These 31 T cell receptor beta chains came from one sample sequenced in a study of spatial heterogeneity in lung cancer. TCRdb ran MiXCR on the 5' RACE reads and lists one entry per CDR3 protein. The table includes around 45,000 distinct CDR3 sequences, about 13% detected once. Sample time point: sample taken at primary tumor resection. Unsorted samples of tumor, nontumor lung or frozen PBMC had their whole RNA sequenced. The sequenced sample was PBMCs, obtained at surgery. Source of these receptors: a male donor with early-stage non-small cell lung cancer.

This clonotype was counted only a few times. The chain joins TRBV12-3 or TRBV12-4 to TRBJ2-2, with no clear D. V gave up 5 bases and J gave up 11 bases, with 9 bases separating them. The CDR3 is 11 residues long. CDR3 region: CASSTGPELFF. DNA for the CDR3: TGTGCCAGCAGTACTGGCCCTGAGCTGTTTTTT.

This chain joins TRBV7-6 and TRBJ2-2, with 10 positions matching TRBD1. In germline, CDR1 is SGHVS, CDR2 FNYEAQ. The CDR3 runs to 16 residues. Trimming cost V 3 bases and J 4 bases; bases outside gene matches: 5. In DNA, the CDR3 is TGTGCCAGCAGCTTCACCGGGACAGGGGTCACCGGGGAGCTGTTTTTT. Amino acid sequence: CASSFTGTGVTGELFF.

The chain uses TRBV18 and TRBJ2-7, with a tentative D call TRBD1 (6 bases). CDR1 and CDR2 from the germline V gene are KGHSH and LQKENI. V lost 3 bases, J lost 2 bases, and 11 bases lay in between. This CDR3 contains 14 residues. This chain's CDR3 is CASSPRAGAYEQYF. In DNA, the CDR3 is TGTGCCAGCTCACCCCGGGCAGGGGCCTACGAGCAGTACTTC.

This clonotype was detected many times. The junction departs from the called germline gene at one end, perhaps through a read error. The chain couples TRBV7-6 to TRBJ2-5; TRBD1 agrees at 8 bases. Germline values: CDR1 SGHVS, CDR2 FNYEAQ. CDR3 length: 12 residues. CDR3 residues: CASSARDRSQDF. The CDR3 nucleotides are TGTGCCAGCAGCGCCCGGGACAGGTCGCAAGACTTC.

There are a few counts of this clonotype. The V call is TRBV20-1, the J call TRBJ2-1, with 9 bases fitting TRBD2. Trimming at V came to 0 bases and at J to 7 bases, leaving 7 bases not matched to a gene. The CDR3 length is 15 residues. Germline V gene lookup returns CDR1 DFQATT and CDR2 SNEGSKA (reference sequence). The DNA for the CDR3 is TGCAGTGCTAGAGATAAAACTAGCGGGTATAATGAGCAGTTCTTC. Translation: CSARDKTSGYNEQFF.

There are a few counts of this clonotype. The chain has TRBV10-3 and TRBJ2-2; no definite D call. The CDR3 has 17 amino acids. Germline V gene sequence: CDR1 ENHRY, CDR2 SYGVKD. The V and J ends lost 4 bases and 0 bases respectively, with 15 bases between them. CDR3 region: CAISVVPPTTNTGELFF. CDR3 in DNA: TGTGCCATCAGTGTGGTACCCCCAACAACGAACACCGGGGAGCTGTTTTTT.

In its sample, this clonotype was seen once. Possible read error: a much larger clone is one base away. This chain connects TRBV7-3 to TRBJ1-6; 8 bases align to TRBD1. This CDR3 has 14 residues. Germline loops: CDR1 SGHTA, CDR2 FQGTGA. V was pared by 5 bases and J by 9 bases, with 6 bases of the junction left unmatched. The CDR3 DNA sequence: TGTGCCAGCAGCCGGACAGGGCGGATTTCACCCCTCCACTTT. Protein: CASSRTGRISPLHF.

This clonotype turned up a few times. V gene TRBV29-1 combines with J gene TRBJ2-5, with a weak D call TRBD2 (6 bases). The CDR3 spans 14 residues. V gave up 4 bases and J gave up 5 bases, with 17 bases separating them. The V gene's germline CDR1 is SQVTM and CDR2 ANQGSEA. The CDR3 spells CSVGRGLRGETQYF. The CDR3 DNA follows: TGCAGCGTTGGGAGGGGCTTGAGGGGCGAGACCCAGTACTTC.

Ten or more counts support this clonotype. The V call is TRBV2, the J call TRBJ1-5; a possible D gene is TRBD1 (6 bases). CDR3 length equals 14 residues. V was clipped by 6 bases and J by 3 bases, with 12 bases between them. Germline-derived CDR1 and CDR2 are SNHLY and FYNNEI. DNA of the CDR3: TGTGCCAGCAGGGGCGGACAGCTCAATCAGCCCCAGCATTTT. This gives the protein CASRGGQLNQPQHF.

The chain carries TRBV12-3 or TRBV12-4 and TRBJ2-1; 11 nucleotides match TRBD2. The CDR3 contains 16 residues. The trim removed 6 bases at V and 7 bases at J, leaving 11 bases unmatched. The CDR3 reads CASRTLLAGVRNEQFF. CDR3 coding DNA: TGTGCCAGCAGAACCCTACTAGCGGGAGTACGGAATGAGCAGTTCTTC.

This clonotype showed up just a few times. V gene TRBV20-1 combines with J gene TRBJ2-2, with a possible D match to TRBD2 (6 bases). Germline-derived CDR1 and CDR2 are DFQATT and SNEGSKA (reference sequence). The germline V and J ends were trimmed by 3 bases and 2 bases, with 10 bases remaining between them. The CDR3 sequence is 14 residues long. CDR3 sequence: CSASGGINTGELFF. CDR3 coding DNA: TGCAGTGCTAGTGGCGGGATTAACACCGGGGAGCTGTTTTTT.

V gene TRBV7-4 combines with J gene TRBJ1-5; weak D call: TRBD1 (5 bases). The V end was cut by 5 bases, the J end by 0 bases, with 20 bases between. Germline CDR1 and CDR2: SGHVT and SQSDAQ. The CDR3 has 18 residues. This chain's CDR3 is CASSPGPLGTYSNQPQHF. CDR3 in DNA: TGTGCCAGCAGCCCAGGGCCCCTGGGCACGTATAGCAATCAGCCCCAGCATTTT.

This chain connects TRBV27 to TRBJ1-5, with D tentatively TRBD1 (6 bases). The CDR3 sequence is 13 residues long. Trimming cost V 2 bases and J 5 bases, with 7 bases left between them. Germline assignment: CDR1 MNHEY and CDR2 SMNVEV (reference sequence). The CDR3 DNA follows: TGTGCCAGCAGTTTACGGGGGCATCAGCCCCAGCATTTT. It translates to CASSLRGHQPQHF.

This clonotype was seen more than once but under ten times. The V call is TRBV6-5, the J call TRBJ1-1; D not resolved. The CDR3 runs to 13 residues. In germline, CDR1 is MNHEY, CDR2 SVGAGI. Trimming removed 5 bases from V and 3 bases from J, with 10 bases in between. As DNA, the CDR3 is TGTGCCAGCAGTCACGGACGGTACACTGAAGCTTTCTTT. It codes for CASSHGRYTEAFF.

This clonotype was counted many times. The CDR3 nucleotides are TGTGCCAGCAGCATTGGACAGAACACTGAAGCTTTCTTT. Protein: CASSIGQNTEAFF. This chain uses TRBV28 with TRBJ1-1; D might be TRBD1 (5 bases). The V gene lost 6 bases and the J gene lost 1 base, with 9 bases spanning the gap. Germline-derived CDR1 and CDR2 are MDHEN and SYDVKM. There are 13 residues in the CDR3.

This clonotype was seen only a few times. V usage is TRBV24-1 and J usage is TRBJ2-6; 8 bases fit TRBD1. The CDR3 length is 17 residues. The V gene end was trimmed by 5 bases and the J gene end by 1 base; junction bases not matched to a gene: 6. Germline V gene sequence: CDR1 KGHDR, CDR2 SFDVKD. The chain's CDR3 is CATSGAGTGSGANVLTF. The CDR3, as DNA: TGTGCCACCAGTGGCGCGGGGACAGGATCTGGGGCCAACGTCCTGACTTTC.

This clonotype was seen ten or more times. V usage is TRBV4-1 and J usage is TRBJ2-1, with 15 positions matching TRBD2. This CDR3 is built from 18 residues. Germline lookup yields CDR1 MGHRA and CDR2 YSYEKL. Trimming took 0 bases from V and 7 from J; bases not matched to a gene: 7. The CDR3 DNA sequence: TGCGCCAGCAGCCAAGATTCCGGGACTAGCGGGAGGAGAAATGAGCAGTTCTTC. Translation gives CASSQDSGTSGRRNEQFF.

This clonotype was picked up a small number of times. CDR3 sequence: CASTKSSGTANTIYF. The CDR3 region has the DNA TGCGCCAGCACCAAATCTTCCGGGACAGCGAACACCATATATTTT. The chain couples TRBV10-2 to TRBJ1-3, with 7 nucleotides matching TRBD1. The trim removed 7 bases at V and 7 bases at J, leaving 13 bases unmatched. Germline V gene lookup returns CDR1 WSHSY and CDR2 SAAADI. This CDR3 region has 15 residues.

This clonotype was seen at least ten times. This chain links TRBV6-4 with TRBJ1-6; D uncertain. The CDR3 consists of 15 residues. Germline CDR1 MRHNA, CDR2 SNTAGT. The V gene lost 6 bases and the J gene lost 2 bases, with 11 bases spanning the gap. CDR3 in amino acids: CASSPRGAYNSPLHF. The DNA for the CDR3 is TGTGCCAGCAGCCCCCGAGGTGCCTATAATTCACCCCTCCACTTT.

As DNA, the CDR3 is TGTGCCAGCAGCTTAGTCCAGGGAAGGCATGAGCAGTTCTTC. The encoded protein is CASSLVQGRHEQFF. J is TRBJ2-1 and V is TRBV7-2, with a tentative D call TRBD1 (5 bases). Per germline, CDR1 SGHTA and CDR2 FQGNSA. This CDR3 has 14 residues. V was trimmed by 1 base and J by 8 bases, leaving 12 bases between them.

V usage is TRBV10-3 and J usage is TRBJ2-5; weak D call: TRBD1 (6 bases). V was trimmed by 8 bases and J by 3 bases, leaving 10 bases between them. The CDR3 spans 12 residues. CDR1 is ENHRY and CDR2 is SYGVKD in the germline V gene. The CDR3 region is CAISQGKETQYF. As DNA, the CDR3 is TGTGCCATCTCACAGGGAAAAGAGACCCAGTACTTC.

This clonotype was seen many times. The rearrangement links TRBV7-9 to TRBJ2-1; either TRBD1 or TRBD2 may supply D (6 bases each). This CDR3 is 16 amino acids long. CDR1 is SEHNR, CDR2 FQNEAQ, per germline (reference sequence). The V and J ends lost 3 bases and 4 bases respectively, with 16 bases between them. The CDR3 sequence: CASSFRGGPVYNEQFF. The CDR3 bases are TGTGCCAGCAGCTTTAGAGGGGGGCCGGTATACAATGAGCAGTTCTTC. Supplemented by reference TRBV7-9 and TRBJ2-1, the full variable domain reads DTGVSQNPRHKITKRGQNVTFRCDPISEHNRLYWYRQTLGQGPEFLTYFQNEAQLEKSRLLSDRFSAERPKGSFSTLEIQRTEQGDSAMYLCASSFRGGPVYNEQFFGPGTRLTVL.

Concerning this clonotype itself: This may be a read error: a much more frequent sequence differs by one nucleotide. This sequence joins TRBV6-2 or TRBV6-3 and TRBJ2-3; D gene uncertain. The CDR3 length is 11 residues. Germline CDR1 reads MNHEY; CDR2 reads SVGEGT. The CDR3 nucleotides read TGTGTCAGCAGTTATGTGGATACGCAGTATTTT. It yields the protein CVSSYVDTQYF.

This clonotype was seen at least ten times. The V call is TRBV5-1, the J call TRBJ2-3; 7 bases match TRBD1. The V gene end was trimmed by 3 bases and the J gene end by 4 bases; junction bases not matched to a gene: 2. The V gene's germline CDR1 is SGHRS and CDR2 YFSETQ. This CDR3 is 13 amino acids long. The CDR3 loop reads CASSSTGSDTQYF. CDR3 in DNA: TGCGCCAGCAGCTCGACAGGGTCAGATACGCAGTATTTT.

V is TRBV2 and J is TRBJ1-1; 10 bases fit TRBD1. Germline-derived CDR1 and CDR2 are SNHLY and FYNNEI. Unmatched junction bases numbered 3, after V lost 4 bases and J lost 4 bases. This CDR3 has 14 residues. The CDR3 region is CASSGQGAGTEAFF. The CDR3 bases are TGTGCCAGCAGTGGACAGGGGGCGGGCACTGAAGCTTTCTTT. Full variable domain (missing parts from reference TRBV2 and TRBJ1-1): EPEVTQTPSHQVTQMGQEVILRCVPISNHLYFYWYRQILGQKVEFLVSFYNNEISEKSEIFDDQFSVERPDGSNFTLKIRSTKLEDSAMYFCASSGQGAGTEAFFGQGTRLTVV.

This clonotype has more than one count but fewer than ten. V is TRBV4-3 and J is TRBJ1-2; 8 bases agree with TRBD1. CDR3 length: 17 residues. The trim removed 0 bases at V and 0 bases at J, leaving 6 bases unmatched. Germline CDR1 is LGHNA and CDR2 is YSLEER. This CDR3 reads CASSQDRAQGANYGYTF. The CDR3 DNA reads TGCGCCAGCAGCCAAGATCGCGCACAGGGGGCTAACTATGGCTACACCTTC.

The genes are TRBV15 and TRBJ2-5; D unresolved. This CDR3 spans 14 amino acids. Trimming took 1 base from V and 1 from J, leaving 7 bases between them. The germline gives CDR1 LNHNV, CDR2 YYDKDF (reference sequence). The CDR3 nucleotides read TGTGCCACCAGCAGAGTAGGGATCCAAGAGACCCAGTACTTC. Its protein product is CATSRVGIQETQYF.

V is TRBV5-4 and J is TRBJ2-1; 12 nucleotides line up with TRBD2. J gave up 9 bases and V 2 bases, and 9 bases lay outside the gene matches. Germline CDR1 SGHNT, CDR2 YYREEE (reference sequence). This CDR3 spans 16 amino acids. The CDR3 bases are TGTGCCAGCAGCTTACCCGAGGCTAGCGGGAGGGGTGAGCAGTTCTTC. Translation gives CASSLPEASGRGEQFF.

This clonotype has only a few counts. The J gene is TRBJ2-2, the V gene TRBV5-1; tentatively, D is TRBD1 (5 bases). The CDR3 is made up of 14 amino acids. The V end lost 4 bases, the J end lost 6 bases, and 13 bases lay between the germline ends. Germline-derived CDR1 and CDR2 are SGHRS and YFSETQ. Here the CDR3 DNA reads TGCGCCAGCAGCCGACAGACTTCGGCCGGGGAGCTGTTTTTT. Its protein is CASSRQTSAGELFF.

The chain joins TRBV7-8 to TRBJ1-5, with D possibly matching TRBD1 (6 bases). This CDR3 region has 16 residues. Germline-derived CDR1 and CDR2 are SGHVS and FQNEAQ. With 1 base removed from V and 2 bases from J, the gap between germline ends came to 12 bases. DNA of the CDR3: TGTGCCAGCAGCTTAGTCACAGGGTCTGGCAATCAGCCCCAGCATTTT. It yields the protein CASSLVTGSGNQPQHF.

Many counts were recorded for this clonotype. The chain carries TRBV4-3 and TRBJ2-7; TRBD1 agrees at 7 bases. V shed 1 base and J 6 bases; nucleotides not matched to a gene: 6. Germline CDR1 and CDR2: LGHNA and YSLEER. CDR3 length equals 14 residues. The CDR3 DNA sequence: TGCGCCAGCAGCCAAGGGAAAGGGGGCTCCGAGCAGTACTTC. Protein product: CASSQGKGGSEQYF.